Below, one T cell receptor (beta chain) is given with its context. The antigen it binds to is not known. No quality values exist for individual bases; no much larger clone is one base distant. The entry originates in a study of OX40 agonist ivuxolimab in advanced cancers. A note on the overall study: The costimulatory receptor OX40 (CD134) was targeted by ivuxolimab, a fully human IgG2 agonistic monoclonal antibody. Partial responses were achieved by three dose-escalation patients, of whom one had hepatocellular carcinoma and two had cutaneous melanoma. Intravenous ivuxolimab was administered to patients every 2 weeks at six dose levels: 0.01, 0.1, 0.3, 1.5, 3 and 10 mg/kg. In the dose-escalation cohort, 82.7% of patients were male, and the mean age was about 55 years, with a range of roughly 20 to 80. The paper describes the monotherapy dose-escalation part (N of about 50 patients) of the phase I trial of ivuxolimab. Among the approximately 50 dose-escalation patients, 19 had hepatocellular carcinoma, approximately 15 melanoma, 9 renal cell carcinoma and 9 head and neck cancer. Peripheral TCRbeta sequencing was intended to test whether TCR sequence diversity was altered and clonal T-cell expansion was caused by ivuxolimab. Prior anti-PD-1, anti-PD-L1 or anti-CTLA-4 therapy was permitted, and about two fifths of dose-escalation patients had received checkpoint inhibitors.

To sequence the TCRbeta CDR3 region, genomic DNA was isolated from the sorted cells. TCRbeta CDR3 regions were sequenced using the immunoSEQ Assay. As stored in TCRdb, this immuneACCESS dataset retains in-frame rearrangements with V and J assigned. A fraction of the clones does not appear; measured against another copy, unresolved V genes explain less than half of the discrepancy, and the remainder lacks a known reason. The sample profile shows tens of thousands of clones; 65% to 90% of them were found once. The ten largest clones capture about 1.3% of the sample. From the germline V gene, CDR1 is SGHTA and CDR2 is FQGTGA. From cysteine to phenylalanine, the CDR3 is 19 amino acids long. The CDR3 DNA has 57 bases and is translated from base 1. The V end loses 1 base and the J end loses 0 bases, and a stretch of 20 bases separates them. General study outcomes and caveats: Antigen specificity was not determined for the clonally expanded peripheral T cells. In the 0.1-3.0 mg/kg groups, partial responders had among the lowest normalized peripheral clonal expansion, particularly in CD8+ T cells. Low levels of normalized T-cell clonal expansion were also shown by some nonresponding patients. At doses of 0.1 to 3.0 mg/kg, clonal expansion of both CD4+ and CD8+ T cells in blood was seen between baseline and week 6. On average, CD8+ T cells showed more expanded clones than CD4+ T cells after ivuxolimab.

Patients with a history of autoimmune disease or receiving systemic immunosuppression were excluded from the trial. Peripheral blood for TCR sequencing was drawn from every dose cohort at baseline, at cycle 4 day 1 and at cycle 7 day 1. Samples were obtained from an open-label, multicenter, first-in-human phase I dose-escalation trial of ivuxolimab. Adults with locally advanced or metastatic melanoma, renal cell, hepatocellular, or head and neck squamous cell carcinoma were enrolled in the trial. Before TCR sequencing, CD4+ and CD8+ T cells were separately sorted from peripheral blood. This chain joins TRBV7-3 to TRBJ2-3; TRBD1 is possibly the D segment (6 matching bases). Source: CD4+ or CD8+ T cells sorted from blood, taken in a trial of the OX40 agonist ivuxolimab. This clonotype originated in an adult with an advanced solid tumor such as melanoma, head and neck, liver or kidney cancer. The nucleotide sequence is TGTGCCAGCAGCTTAAGGGGATTACGGGACACCTCTAGCACAGATACGCAGTATTTT. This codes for CASSLRGLRDTSSTDTQYF.